This record covers a single T cell receptor (beta chain). The data were obtained in a study of blood T cell repertoires in COVID-19. Study background: COVID-19 samples from acute and convalescent phases originated in the United States, Italy and Spain. T cells, B-cell-depleted T cells, or PBMCs provided the cDNA or gDNA that served as material.

As processed by the authors: How many nucleated cells were present was estimated from reference gene primer amplification. The data were produced by immunoSEQ multiplex PCR, yet TCRdb's version contains in-frame clones alone and is incomplete. V and J calls plus clone size are reproduced from that table; the DNA served to infer D and trimming. Altogether roughly 140,000 clones are present, 78% being singletons, with the ten largest covering about 2%. This CDR3 is built from 15 residues. This receptor was identified in an older woman with acute or convalescent COVID-19. The gene calls are TRBV22-1 and TRBJ2-7; TRBD2, the D gene given by the table, was not confirmed from the DNA. TRBV22-1 is reported as a pseudogene. Specimen: peripheral blood. CDR3 DNA: TGTCCTGGGAGCGCACGTGTGACTAGTACGAAAGAGCAGTACTTC. Its protein is CPGSARVTSTKEQYF.